This T cell receptor (beta chain) was captured in a study of blood T cell repertoires in COVID-19. Study summary: The United States, Italy and Spain provided the acute and convalescent COVID-19 samples. The cDNA or gDNA used as material had been derived from T cells, B-cell-depleted T cells, or PBMCs.

Study processing details: Amplification with reference gene primers provided the estimates of nucleated cell counts. Sequenced by immunoSEQ multiplex PCR; TCRdb stores in-frame clones only, minus some. V and J calls and clone size are those listed in that table; D and trimming were worked out from the DNA. The sample lists roughly 71,000 clones, approximately 81% occurring once. The CDR3 has 16 residues. Losses at the gene ends were 4 bases for V and 4 bases for J; bases not matched to a gene: 10. Germline V gene lookup returns CDR1 SGHRS and CDR2 YFSETQ. The clonotype comes from a man over 45 with active COVID-19. The V gene is TRBV5-1, the J gene TRBJ2-1, with TRBD1 matching 8 bases. Sample: peripheral blood. In nucleotides, the CDR3 is TGCGCCAGCAGCCGTCTTGACAGGGGCCCTTACAATGAGCAGTTCTTC. Amino acids: CASSRLDRGPYNEQFF.